This TCR beta chain comes out of a study of cytomegalovirus exposure and HLA in healthy donors. V was clipped by 7 bases and J by 4 bases, with 10 bases between them. The CDR3 has 13 amino acids. Germline V gene data show CDR1 as MDHEN and CDR2 as SYDVKM. The study ran its PCR with 60 Vbeta and 13 Jbeta primers. Sequencing used immunoSEQ multiplex PCR; TCRdb keeps in-frame clones, though not all of them. The sample consists of around 120,000 clones, around 80% of them appearing once. This TCR was recovered from a man aged 50-60 years in good health and CMV-seronegative. Material: PBMCs. This chain joins TRBV28 and TRBJ2-2; TRBD2 might be the D (6 bases). The CDR3 DNA sequence: TGTGCCAGCAAAGGGACTGTCACCGGGGAGCTGTTTTTT. As protein: CASKGTVTGELFF. The variable domain in full, completed from reference TRBV28 and TRBJ2-2, reads DVKVTQSSRYLVKRTGEKVFLECVQDMDHENMFWYRQDPGLGLRLIYFSYDVKMKEKGDIPEGYSVSREKKERFSLILESASTNQTSMYLCASKGTVTGELFFGEGSRLTVL.